Listed below are T cell receptor beta chains from one sample, sequenced in a study of blood T cell repertoires in COVID-19. Profiling relied on immunoSEQ multiplex PCR, and the TCRdb table lists in-frame clones only, not all of them. The sample consists of 150,000 to 160,000 clones, around 78% of them appearing once. Material: peripheral blood. Source of these receptors: a man at least 80 years old with acute or convalescent COVID-19. The CDR3 runs from the conserved cysteine through the conserved F or W. D genes are given only for firm matches. Size is omitted from some rows. Given values are once, few, many or a class for expanded clones.

>-|TRBV4-1|TRBD1|15|TRBJ1-5
CASSPTDRGLQPQHF
TGCGCCAGCAGCCCTACGGACAGGGGGCTTCAGCCCCAGCATTTT
>-|TRBV5-1|TRBD1|15|TRBJ2-2
CASSLEGALGGELFF
TGCGCCAGCAGCTTGGAGGGGGCTCTGGGCGGGGAGCTGTTTTTT
>-|TRBV30|-|14|TRBJ1-3
CAWSAKPKRNTIYF
TGTGCCTGGAGCGCAAAGCCGAAGAGAAACACCATATATTTT
>-|TRBV7-8|-|14|TRBJ1-1
CASRDRTVNTEAFF
TGTGCCAGCAGGGATCGGACAGTGAACACTGAAGCTTTCTTT
>once|TRBV30|TRBD2|15|TRBJ2-7
CAWTTSGAKYYEQYF
TGTGCCTGGACCACTAGCGGGGCTAAATACTACGAGCAGTACTTC
>-|TRBV7-2|-|13|TRBJ1-2
CASSPSPGYGYTF
TGTGCCAGCAGCCCCAGTCCAGGATATGGCTACACCTTC
>-|TRBV5-6|TRBD1|13|TRBJ1-2
CASTGTVNYGYTF
TGTGCCAGTACCGGGACAGTTAACTATGGCTACACCTTC
>-|TRBV10-2|TRBD1|15|TRBJ1-1
CASLDRQGSNTEAFF
TGCGCCAGCTTAGACAGACAGGGTTCTAACACTGAAGCTTTCTTT
>-|TRBV7-7|-|14|TRBJ2-3
CASSLSLTTDTQYF
TGTGCTAGCAGCTTAAGTCTAACCACAGATACGCAGTATTTT
>-|TRBV5-1|TRBD1|14|TRBJ2-3
CASTDHRGTDTQYF
TGCGCCAGCACGGATCACAGGGGGACAGATACGCAGTATTTT
>-|TRBV6-5|TRBD1|15|TRBJ1-5
CASSYSGTGDQPQHF
TGTGCCAGCAGTTACTCAGGGACAGGGGACCAGCCCCAGCATTTT
>-|TRBV6-5|-|15|TRBJ1-5
CASSGQLNSNQPQHF
TGTGCCAGCAGCGGACAGCTTAATAGCAATCAGCCCCAGCATTTT
>-|TRBV2|-|14|TRBJ1-1
CASMGAGWNTEAFF
TGTGCCAGCATGGGGGCAGGATGGAACACTGAAGCTTTCTTT
>-|TRBV5-4|-|15|TRBJ2-1
CASSASGSSYNEQFF
TGTGCCAGCAGCGCCTCGGGGAGCTCCTACAATGAGCAGTTCTTC
>-|TRBV27|-|15|TRBJ1-6
CASSEWSVRGSPLHF
TGTGCCAGCAGTGAATGGTCCGTTCGCGGTTCACCCCTCCACTTT
>-|TRBV6-1|-|18|TRBJ2-6
CASSELQAHEAGANVLTF
TGTGCCAGCAGTGAATTACAGGCCCACGAGGCTGGGGCCAACGTCCTGACTTTC
>-|TRBV6-1|TRBD1|15|TRBJ1-6
CASSEDRARYSPLHF
TGTGCCAGCAGTGAGGACAGGGCGCGTTATTCACCCCTCCACTTT
>-|TRBV18|TRBD1|17|TRBJ1-5
CASSPVPRTGVNQPQHF
TGTGCCAGCTCACCCGTTCCCCGGACAGGAGTCAATCAGCCCCAGCATTTT
>few|TRBV5-1|TRBD1|16|TRBJ2-4
CASSGGPGQGENIQYF
TGCGCCAGCAGCGGGGGGCCGGGACAGGGAGAAAACATTCAGTACTTC
>-|TRBV2|-|15|TRBJ1-2
CASSRGRGFNYGYTF
TGTGCCAGCAGTAGGGGGAGGGGCTTTAACTATGGCTACACCTTC
>-|TRBV11-2|TRBD2|14|TRBJ2-2
CASSFGLAPGELFF
TGTGCCAGCAGCTTTGGACTAGCCCCCGGGGAGCTGTTTTTT
>-|TRBV6-5|-|15|TRBJ1-5
CASSNSGYSNQPQHF
TGTGCCAGCAGTAACAGTGGTTATAGCAATCAGCCCCAGCATTTT
>few|TRBV9|-|15|TRBJ2-2
CASSVFRGGTGELFF
TGTGCCAGCAGCGTATTTCGGGGAGGCACCGGGGAGCTGTTTTTT
>once|TRBV6-5|TRBD1|15|TRBJ1-1
CASWGTGGQNTEAFF
TGTGCCAGTTGGGGGACAGGGGGCCAGAACACTGAAGCTTTCTTT
>once|TRBV14|-|12|TRBJ2-5
CASSQFGETQYF
TGTGCCAGCAGCCAATTCGGTGAGACCCAGTACTTC
>-|TRBV18|TRBD2|16|TRBJ2-3
CASSPPTSGGAHTQYF
TGTGCCAGCTCACCGCCGACTAGCGGGGGGGCGCATACGCAGTATTTT
>-|TRBV29-1|TRBD1|14|TRBJ1-4
CSGRTGTGNEKLFF
TGCAGCGGCAGGACCGGGACAGGGAATGAAAAACTGTTTTTT
>-|TRBV3-1/TRBV3-2|-|14|TRBJ1-1
CASSQQGTGGEAFF
TGTGCCAGCAGCCAACAGGGGACGGGGGGTGAAGCTTTCTTT
>-|TRBV5-5|-|15|TRBJ2-3
CASSLVSSSTDTQYF
TGTGCCAGCAGCTTGGTGTCCTCTAGCACAGATACGCAGTATTTT
>-|TRBV6-6|TRBD2|20|TRBJ2-2
CASSPRGVAGGVANTGELFF
TGTGCCAGCAGTCCCCGCGGTGTAGCGGGGGGGGTCGCGAACACCGGGGAGCTGTTTTTT
>-|TRBV15|-|15|TRBJ2-5
CATSRDYGYQETQYF
TGTGCCACCAGCAGAGACTACGGGTACCAAGAGACCCAGTACTTC
>once|TRBV28|TRBD1|16|TRBJ1-4
CASRTTGGAGNEKLFF
TGTGCCAGCAGAACAACAGGGGGCGCGGGTAATGAAAAACTGTTTTTT
>-|TRBV7-2|-|17|TRBJ2-7
CASSKGLKFGGSYEQYF
TGTGCCAGCAGCAAAGGACTGAAGTTCGGAGGCTCCTACGAGCAGTACTTC
>few|TRBV19|-|14|TRBJ2-7
CASRPGEGSYEQYF
TGTGCCAGTAGGCCCGGGGAAGGGTCCTACGAGCAGTACTTC
>-|TRBV28|-|16|TRBJ2-1
CASSSAGTDYYNEQFF
TGTGCCAGCAGTTCCGCCGGGACGGACTACTACAATGAGCAGTTCTTC
>few|TRBV4-2|TRBD1|16|TRBJ2-5
CASSPQGQGGAETQYF
TGTGCCAGCAGCCCTCAGGGACAGGGGGGGGCGGAGACCCAGTACTTC
>-|TRBV28|-|12|TRBJ1-3
CATISSGNTIYF
TGTGCCACCATTAGCTCTGGAAACACCATATATTTT